This T cell receptor beta chain was obtained from a study of cytomegalovirus exposure and HLA in healthy donors. Between the trimmed V and J ends, which lost 8 bases and 6 bases, there was a span of 9 bases. The CDR3 length is 11 residues. The germline V gene has CDR1 MNHNS and CDR2 SASEGT. Both 60 Vbeta primers and 13 Jbeta primers went into the PCR. Assay used: immunoSEQ multiplex PCR; TCRdb lists only in-frame clones, some missing. Of under 95,000 clones listed, roughly three quarters were seen once; the top ten hold 14% to 15%. The sequence was collected from a woman aged 40 to 50 in good health and CMV-seropositive. The chain uses TRBV6-1 and TRBJ2-3; D is uncertain. Specimen: PBMCs. CDR3 nucleotide sequence: TGTGCCAGCCTACGGTGGGATACGCAGTATTTT. This gives the protein CASLRWDTQYF.